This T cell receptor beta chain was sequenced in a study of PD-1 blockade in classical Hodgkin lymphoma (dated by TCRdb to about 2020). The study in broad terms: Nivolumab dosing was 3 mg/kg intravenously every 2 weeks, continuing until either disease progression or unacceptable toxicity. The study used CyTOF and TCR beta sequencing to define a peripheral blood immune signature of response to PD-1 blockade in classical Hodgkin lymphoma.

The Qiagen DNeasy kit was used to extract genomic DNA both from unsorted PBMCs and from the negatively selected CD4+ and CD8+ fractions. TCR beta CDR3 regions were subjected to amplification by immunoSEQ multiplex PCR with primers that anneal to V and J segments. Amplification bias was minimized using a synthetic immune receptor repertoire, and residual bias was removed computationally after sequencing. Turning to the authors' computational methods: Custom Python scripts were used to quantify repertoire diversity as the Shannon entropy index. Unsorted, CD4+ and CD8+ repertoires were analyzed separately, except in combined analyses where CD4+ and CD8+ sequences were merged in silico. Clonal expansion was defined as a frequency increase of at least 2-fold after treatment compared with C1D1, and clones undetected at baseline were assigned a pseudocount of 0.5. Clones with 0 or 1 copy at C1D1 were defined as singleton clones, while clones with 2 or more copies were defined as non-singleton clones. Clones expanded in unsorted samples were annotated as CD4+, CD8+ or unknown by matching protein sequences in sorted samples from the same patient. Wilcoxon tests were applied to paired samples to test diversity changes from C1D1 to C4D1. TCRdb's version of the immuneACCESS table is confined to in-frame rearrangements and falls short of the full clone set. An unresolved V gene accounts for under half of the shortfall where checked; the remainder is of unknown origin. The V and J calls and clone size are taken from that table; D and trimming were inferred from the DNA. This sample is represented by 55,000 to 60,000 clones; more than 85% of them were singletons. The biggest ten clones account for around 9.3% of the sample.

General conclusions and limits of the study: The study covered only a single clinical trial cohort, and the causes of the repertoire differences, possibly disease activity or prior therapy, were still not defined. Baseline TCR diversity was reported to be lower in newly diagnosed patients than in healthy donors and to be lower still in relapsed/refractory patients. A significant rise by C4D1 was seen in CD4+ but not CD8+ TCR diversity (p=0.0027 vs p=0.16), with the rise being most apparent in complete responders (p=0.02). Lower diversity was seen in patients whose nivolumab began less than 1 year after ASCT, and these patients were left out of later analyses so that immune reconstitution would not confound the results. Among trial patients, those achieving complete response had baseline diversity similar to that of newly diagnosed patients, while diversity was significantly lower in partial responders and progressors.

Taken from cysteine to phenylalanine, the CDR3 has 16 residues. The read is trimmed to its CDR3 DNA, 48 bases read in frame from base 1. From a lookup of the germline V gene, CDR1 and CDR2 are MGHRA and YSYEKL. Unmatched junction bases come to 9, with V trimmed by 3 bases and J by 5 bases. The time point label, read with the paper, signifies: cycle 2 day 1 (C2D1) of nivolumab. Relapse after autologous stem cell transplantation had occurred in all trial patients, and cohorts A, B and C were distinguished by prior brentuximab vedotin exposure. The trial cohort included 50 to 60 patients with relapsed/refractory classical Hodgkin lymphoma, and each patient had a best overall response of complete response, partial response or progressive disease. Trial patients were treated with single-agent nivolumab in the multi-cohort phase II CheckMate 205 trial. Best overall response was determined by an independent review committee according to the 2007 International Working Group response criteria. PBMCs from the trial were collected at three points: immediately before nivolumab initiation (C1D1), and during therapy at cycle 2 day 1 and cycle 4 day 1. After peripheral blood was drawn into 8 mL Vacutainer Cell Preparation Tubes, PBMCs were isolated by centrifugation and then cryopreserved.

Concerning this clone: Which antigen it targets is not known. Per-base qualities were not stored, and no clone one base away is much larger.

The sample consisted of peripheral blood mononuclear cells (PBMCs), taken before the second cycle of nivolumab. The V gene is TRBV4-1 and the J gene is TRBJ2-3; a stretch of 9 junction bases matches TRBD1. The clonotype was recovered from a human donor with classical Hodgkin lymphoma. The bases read TGCGCCAGCAGCCATGATATGACAGGGGGATTAGATACGCAGTATTTT. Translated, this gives CASSHDMTGGLDTQYF.